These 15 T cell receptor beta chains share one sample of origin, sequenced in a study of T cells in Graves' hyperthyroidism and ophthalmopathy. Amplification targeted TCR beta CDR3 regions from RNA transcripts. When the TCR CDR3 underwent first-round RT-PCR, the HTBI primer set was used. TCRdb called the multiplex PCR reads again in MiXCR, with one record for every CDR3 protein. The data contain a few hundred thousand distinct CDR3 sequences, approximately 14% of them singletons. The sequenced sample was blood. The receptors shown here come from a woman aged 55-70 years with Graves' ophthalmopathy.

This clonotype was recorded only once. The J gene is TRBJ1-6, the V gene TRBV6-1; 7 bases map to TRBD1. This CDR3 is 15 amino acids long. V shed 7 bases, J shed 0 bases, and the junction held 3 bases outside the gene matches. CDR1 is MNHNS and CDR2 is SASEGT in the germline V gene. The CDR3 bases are TGTGCCAGCAAGGGGGCAGGCTCCTATAATTCACCCCTCCACTTT. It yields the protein CASKGAGSYNSPLHF.

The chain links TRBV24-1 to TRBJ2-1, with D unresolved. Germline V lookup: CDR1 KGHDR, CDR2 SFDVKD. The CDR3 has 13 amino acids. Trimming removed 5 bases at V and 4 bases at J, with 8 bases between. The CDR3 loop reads CATSGVGYNEQFF. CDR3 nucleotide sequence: TGTGCCACCAGTGGTGTCGGATACAATGAGCAGTTCTTC.

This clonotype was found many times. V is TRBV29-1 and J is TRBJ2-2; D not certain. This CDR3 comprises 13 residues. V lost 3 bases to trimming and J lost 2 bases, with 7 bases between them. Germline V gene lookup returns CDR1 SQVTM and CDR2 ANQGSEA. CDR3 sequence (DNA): TGCAGCGTTGACAGAGTTAACACCGGGGAGCTGTTTTTT. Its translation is CSVDRVNTGELFF.

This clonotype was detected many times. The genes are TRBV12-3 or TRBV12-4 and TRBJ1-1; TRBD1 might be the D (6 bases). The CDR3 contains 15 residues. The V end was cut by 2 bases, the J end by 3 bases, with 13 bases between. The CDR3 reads CASSLSGRGYTEAFF. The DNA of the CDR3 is TGTGCCAGCAGTTTAAGCGGCAGGGGTTACACTGAAGCTTTCTTT.

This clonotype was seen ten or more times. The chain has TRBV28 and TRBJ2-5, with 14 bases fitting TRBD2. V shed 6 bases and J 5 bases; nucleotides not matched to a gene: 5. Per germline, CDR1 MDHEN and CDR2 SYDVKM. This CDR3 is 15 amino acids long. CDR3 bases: TGTGCCAGCAGGGGACTAGCGGGAGTCCGGGAGACCCAGTACTTC. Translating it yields CASRGLAGVRETQYF. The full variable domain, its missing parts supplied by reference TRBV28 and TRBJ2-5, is DVKVTQSSRYLVKRTGEKVFLECVQDMDHENMFWYRQDPGLGLRLIYFSYDVKMKEKGDIPEGYSVSREKKERFSLILESASTNQTSMYLCASRGLAGVRETQYFGPGTRLLVL.

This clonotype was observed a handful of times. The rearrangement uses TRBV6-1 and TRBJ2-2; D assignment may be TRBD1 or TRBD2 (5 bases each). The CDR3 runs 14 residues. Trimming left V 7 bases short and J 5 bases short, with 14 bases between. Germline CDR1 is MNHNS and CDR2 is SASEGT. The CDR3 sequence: CASKRGERTGELFF. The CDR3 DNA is TGTGCCAGCAAAAGGGGAGAAAGAACCGGGGAGCTGTTTTTT.

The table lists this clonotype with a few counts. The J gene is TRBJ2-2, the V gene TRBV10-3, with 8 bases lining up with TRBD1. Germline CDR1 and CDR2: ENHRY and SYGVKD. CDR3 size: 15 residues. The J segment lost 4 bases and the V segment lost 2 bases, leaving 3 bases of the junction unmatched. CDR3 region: CAISEQTGGTGELFF. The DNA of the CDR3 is TGTGCCATCAGTGAGCAAACAGGGGGCACCGGGGAGCTGTTTTTT.

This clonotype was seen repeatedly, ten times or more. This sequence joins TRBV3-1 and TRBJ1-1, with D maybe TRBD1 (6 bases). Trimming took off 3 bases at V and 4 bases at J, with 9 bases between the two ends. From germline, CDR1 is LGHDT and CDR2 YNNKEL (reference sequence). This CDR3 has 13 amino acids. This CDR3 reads CASSQAGATEAFF. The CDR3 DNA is TGTGCCAGCAGCCAGGCAGGGGCCACTGAAGCTTTCTTT. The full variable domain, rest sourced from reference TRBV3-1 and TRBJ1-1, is DTAVSQTPKYLVTQMGNDKSIKCEQNLGHDTMYWYKQDSKKFLKIMFSYNNKELIINETVPNRFSPKSPDKAHLNLHINSLELGDSAVYFCASSQAGATEAFFGQGTRLTVV.

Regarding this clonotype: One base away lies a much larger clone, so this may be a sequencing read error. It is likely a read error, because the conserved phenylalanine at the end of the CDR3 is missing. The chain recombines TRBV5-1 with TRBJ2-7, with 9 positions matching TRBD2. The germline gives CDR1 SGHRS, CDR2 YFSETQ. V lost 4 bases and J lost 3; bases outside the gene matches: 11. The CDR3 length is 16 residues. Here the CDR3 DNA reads TGCGCCAGCAGCCAGGGGAGCGGGAGGTCTTACTACGAGCAGTACCTC. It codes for CASSQGSGRSYYEQYL.

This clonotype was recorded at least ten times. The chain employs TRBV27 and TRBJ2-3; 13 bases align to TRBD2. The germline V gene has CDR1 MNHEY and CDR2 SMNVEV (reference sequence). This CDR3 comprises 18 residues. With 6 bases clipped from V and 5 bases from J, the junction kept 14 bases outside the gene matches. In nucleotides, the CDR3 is TGTGCCAGCAGCCTCGGGACTAGCGGGACCCGGGGGGAAGATACGCAGTATTTT. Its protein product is CASSLGTSGTRGEDTQYF.

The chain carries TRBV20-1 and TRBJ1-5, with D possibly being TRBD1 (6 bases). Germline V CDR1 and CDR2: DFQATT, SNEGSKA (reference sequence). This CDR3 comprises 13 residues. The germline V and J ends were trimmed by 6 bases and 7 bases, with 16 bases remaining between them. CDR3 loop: CSAITPGDQPQHF. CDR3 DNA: TGCAGTGCGATAACCCCAGGGGACCAGCCCCAGCATTTT.

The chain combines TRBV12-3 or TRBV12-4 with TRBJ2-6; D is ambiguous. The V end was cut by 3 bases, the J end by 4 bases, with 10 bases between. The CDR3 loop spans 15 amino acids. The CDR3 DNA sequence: TGTGCCAGCAGTTTTGGGCAGTTCGGGGCCAACGTCCTGACTTTC. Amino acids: CASSFGQFGANVLTF.

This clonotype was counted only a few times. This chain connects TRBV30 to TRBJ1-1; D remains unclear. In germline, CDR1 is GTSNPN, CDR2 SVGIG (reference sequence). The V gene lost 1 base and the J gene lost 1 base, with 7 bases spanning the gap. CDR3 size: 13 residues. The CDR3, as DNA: TGTGCCTGGAGTGGTCAGCAGAACACTGAAGCTTTCTTT. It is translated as CAWSGQQNTEAFF.

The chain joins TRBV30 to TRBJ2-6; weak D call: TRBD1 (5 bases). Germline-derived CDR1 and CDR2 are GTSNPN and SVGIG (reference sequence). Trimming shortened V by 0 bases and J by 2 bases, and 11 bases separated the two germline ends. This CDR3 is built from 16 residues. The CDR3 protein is CAWSVPRQTGANVLTF. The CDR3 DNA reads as TGTGCCTGGAGTGTACCACGACAGACTGGGGCCAACGTCCTGACTTTC. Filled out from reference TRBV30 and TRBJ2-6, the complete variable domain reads SQTIHQWPATLVQPVGSPLSLECTVEGTSNPNLYWYRQAAGRGLQLLFYSVGIGQISSEVPQNLSASRPQDRQFILSSKKLLLSDSGFYLCAWSVPRQTGANVLTFGAGSRLTVL.

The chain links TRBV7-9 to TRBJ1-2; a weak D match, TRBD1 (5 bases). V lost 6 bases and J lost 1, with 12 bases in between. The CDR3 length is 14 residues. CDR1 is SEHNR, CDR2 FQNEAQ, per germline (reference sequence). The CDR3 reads CASSSGTDNYGYTF. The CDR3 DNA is TGTGCCAGCAGTTCCGGGACCGATAACTATGGCTACACCTTC.